Shown below are 27 T cell receptor beta chains from a single sample sequenced in a study of CD8 T cells in Susac syndrome. Random hexamers were used to reverse transcribe roughly 0.5 to 1 ug of RNA. From the immunoSEQ multiplex PCR reads, TCRdb called clonotypes with MiXCR, one entry per CDR3 protein. The table has 65,000 to 90,000 distinct CDR3 sequences, just under 95% seen once. The sequencing input was CD8+ T cells from PBMCs. The source is a human donor with multiple sclerosis.

The genes are TRBV28 and TRBJ1-2; D perhaps matches TRBD1 (6 bases). The V end was cut by 2 bases, the J end by 7 bases, with 11 bases between. Germline CDR1 MDHEN, CDR2 SYDVKM. The length of the CDR3 is 13 residues. CDR3 DNA sequence: TGTGCCAGCAGTTTAGGCAGGGGAGGTGGCTACACCTTC. It codes for CASSLGRGGGYTF.

The chain uses TRBV27 and TRBJ2-1; 7 positions agree with TRBD2. V trimming: 3 bases; J trimming: 8 bases; junction bases outside the gene matches: 7. In germline, CDR1 is MNHEY, CDR2 SMNVEV (reference sequence). The CDR3 has 14 residues. This CDR3 is CASSLVGGPDEQFF. CDR3 nucleotide sequence: TGTGCCAGCAGTTTGGTGGGAGGGCCAGATGAGCAGTTCTTC.

This clonotype was seen only once. The chain employs TRBV19 and TRBJ2-2; 12 bases line up with TRBD1. The CDR3 is made up of 21 amino acids. Germline V gene data show CDR1 as LNHDA and CDR2 as SQIVND (reference sequence). J lost 1 base, V lost 5 bases, and 17 bases had no gene match. The CDR3 DNA sequence: TGTGCCAGTAGTTTAACTGGGGACAGGGGGCGTTGGGTGTGGAACACCGGGGAGCTGTTTTTT. As protein: CASSLTGDRGRWVWNTGELFF.

The chain carries TRBV12-3 or TRBV12-4 and TRBJ2-1, with TRBD2 matching over 10 bases. The CDR3 contains 16 residues. Germline trimming cut 5 bases from V and 7 bases from J; bases unmatched to any gene: 11. The chain's CDR3 is CASSPGGSGGGNEQFF. CDR3 in DNA: TGTGCCAGCAGTCCAGGCGGGAGCGGGGGGGGTAATGAGCAGTTCTTC.

V gene TRBV20-1 combines with J gene TRBJ1-1; maybe TRBD1 (6 bases). Trimming took 3 bases from V and 7 from J, leaving 15 bases between them. This CDR3 has 13 amino acids. CDR1 and CDR2 (germline): DFQATT, SNEGSKA (reference sequence). The CDR3 reads CSASRSVDSEAFF. In DNA form, the CDR3 reads TGCAGTGCTAGTAGGTCTGTGGACAGTGAAGCTTTCTTT.

The chain employs TRBV27 and TRBJ1-2; TRBD1 might be the D (5 bases). CDR1 MNHEY and CDR2 SMNVEV come from the germline V gene (reference sequence). This CDR3 is 15 amino acids long. V shed 0 bases and J shed 1 base, with 9 bases lying between them. CDR3 region: CASSLSGVDNYGYTF. CDR3 DNA: TGTGCCAGCAGTTTATCAGGGGTCGATAACTATGGCTACACCTTC.

The chain has TRBV29-1 and TRBJ1-2; the D gene is possibly TRBD1 (6 bases). V lost 0 bases, J lost 7 bases, and 15 bases lay in between. This CDR3 is 14 amino acids long. Germline values: CDR1 SQVTM, CDR2 ANQGSEA. CDR3 amino acids: CSVEDRGQSFGYTF. For the CDR3, the DNA is TGCAGCGTTGAAGATCGAGGACAGAGCTTTGGCTACACCTTC.

This clonotype has just one count. The chain carries TRBV6-1 and TRBJ1-2; unclear D gene. V was clipped by 0 bases and J by 4 bases, with 15 bases between them. This CDR3 comprises 16 residues. Germline CDR1 is MNHNS and CDR2 is SASEGT. The CDR3 DNA follows: TGTGCCAGCAGTGAAGCGGCGCCGGATTTCCTCTATGGCTACACCTTC. Translating it yields CASSEAAPDFLYGYTF.

The chain recombines TRBV5-1 with TRBJ1-3, with unresolved D. The V and J ends lost 0 bases and 0 bases respectively, with 7 bases between them. The CDR3 has 15 residues. From germline, CDR1 is SGHRS and CDR2 YFSETQ. The CDR3 DNA is TGCGCCAGCAGCTTGGTGGGCCTCTCTGGAAACACCATATATTTT. Translating it yields CASSLVGLSGNTIYF.

The chain couples TRBV15 to TRBJ2-4, with D perhaps matching TRBD1 or TRBD2 (5 bases each). The CDR3 covers 15 residues. V was clipped by 5 bases and J by 1 base, with 12 bases between them. From germline, CDR1 is LNHNV and CDR2 YYDKDF (reference sequence). The CDR3 DNA sequence: TGTGCCACCAGCTCTCGGGACCGGGCCAAAAACATTCAGTACTTC. Translating gives CATSSRDRAKNIQYF. Variable domain in full (rest from reference TRBV15 and TRBJ2-4): DAMVIQNPRYQVTQFGKPVTLSCSQTLNHNVMYWYQQKSSQAPKLLFHYYDKDFNNEADTPDNFQSRRPNTSFCFLDIRSPGLGDTAMYLCATSSRDRAKNIQYFGAGTRLSVL.

The DNA of the CDR3 is TGTGCCAGCAGCTGGCAGGTGCGGGGGCCGAACAATGAGCAGTTCTTC. This translates into CASSWQVRGPNNEQFF. The V call is TRBV7-3, the J call TRBJ2-1; D might be TRBD2 (7 bases). The CDR3 contains 16 residues. Trimming removed 4 bases at V and 5 bases at J, with 18 bases between. From germline, CDR1 is SGHTA and CDR2 FQGTGA.

This rearrangement joins TRBV7-9 to TRBJ2-7; D call uncertain. The V end was cut by 2 bases, the J end by 5 bases, with 13 bases between. The length of the CDR3 is 14 residues. Germline V gene lookup returns CDR1 SEHNR and CDR2 FQNEAQ (reference sequence). The CDR3 coding sequence is TGTGCCAGCAGCTTATGGGGTGATGGAAACGAGCAGTACTTC. It is translated as CASSLWGDGNEQYF.

V gene TRBV11-2 combines with J gene TRBJ2-2; D might be TRBD1 or TRBD2, each matching 6 bases. The germline gives CDR1 SGHAT, CDR2 FQNNGV. The CDR3 sequence is 15 residues long. Deletions cut 5 bases from V and 5 bases from J, with 15 bases between. CDR3 sequence reads: CASSPGGGPTGELFF. The CDR3 nucleotides are TGTGCCAGCAGCCCGGGTGGGGGGCCTACCGGGGAGCTGTTTTTT.

The chain has TRBV28 and TRBJ2-3; 10 bases agree with TRBD2. With 5 bases clipped from V and 2 bases from J, the junction kept 10 bases outside the gene matches. Germline CDR1 is MDHEN and CDR2 is SYDVKM. The CDR3 runs to 17 residues. The CDR3 DNA follows: TGTGCCAGCAGTACACCGACTAGCGGGTCTCACACAGATACGCAGTATTTT. Protein: CASSTPTSGSHTDTQYF.

The table lists this clonotype with a count of one. The rearrangement links TRBV7-9 to TRBJ2-6, with 8 bases identical to TRBD2. J was trimmed by 13 bases and V by 4 bases; bases with no gene match: 15. The CDR3 has 16 amino acids. From germline, CDR1 is SEHNR and CDR2 FQNEAQ (reference sequence). The CDR3 DNA reads TGTGCCAGCAGCTCCGCCTCAGAGGCCCGGGAGGGTGTCCTGACTTTC. Its translation is CASSSASEAREGVLTF.

This chain connects TRBV9 to TRBJ1-2; a weak D match, TRBD1 (6 bases). Trimming left V 0 bases short and J 0 bases short, with 15 bases between. Looked up from germline, CDR1 is SGDLS and CDR2 is YYNGEE. The CDR3 contains 17 residues. The CDR3 DNA reads TGTGCCAGCAGCGTAGCTAACCGGGACACGGCTAACTATGGCTACACCTTC. Its translation is CASSVANRDTANYGYTF.

V is TRBV27 and J is TRBJ2-2; D remains unclear. This CDR3 contains 18 residues. The V gene lost 2 bases and the J gene lost 4 bases, with 20 bases spanning the gap. Germline V gene lookup returns CDR1 MNHEY and CDR2 SMNVEV (reference sequence). This chain's CDR3 is CASSLVWQAELGTGELFF. DNA for the CDR3: TGTGCCAGCAGTTTAGTATGGCAGGCTGAGTTGGGCACCGGGGAGCTGTTTTTT.

In nucleotides, the CDR3 is TGCGCCAGCAGCTTCCGGGATACGCAGTATTTT. Translating it yields CASSFRDTQYF. The chain has TRBV5-1 and TRBJ2-3; D gene ambiguous. There are 11 residues in the CDR3. The V end was cut by 2 bases, the J end by 6 bases, with 4 bases between. Looked up from germline, CDR1 is SGHRS and CDR2 is YFSETQ.

The gene calls are TRBV4-2 and TRBJ2-4, with 10 bases lining up with TRBD2. The junction had 7 bases not matched to a gene; V was cut back by 5 bases and J by 3 bases. This CDR3 region has 16 residues. The germline V gene has CDR1 LGHNA and CDR2 YNFKEQ. This CDR3 reads CASSSKAGGLKNIQYF. The CDR3 DNA reads TGTGCCAGCAGCTCAAAAGCGGGGGGGCTCAAAAACATTCAGTACTTC.

J is TRBJ2-7 and V is TRBV27, with D tentatively TRBD1 or TRBD2 (7 bases each). Germline V CDR1 and CDR2: MNHEY, SMNVEV (reference sequence). Trimming left V 0 bases short and J 3 bases short, with 12 bases between. The length of the CDR3 is 15 residues. The CDR3 protein is CASSLSAGGGYEQYF. CDR3 in DNA: TGTGCCAGCAGTTTATCGGCAGGGGGGGGCTACGAGCAGTACTTC.

The gene calls are TRBV7-8 and TRBJ2-2; D not resolved. Trimming removed 2 bases from V and 4 bases from J, with 5 bases in between. CDR3 size: 13 residues. Germline loops: CDR1 SGHVS, CDR2 FQNEAQ. The CDR3 DNA reads TGTGCCAGCAGCTTAAGTCCCACCGGGGAGCTGTTTTTT. As protein: CASSLSPTGELFF.

This chain joins TRBV29-1 and TRBJ1-4; a possible D gene is TRBD1 (5 bases). CDR1 and CDR2 (germline): SQVTM, ANQGSEA. CDR3 size: 15 residues. The V and J ends lost 5 bases and 3 bases respectively, with 16 bases between them. The CDR3 nucleotides read TGCAGCGTTCAGGATCAGGGACGGTCTAATGAAAAACTGTTTTTT. It translates to CSVQDQGRSNEKLFF.

The chain uses TRBV7-9 and TRBJ2-7; TRBD1 agrees at 9 bases. Germline V gives CDR1 SEHNR, CDR2 FQNEAQ (reference sequence). This CDR3 has 15 amino acids. The trim removed 1 base at V and 5 bases at J, leaving 6 bases unmatched. The CDR3: CASSLGGQGFHEQYF. CDR3 DNA: TGTGCCAGCAGCTTAGGGGGACAGGGTTTCCACGAGCAGTACTTC.

The chain links TRBV29-1 to TRBJ2-2, with D possibly being TRBD1 (6 bases). The CDR3 runs 13 residues. The V gene's germline CDR1 is SQVTM and CDR2 ANQGSEA. V lost 6 bases to trimming and J lost 2 bases, with 10 bases between them. This chain's CDR3 is CSVGDTNTGELFF. The CDR3 nucleotides are TGCAGCGTGGGGGACACCAACACCGGGGAGCTGTTTTTT.

The chain carries TRBV6-2 or TRBV6-3 and TRBJ2-7; D remains ambiguous. The germline V gene has CDR1 MNHEY and CDR2 SVGEGT. Trimming took off 5 bases at V and 4 bases at J, with 12 bases between the two ends. The CDR3 contains 13 residues. CDR3 sequence reads: CASSLLLGYEQYF. The DNA for the CDR3 is TGTGCCAGCAGTCTCTTACTCGGATACGAGCAGTACTTC.

The chain combines TRBV5-4 with TRBJ2-3; perhaps TRBD2 as D (5 bases). The V gene lost 2 bases and the J gene lost 5 bases, with 6 bases spanning the gap. The CDR3 is 12 residues long. Germline lookup yields CDR1 SGHNT and CDR2 YYREEE (reference sequence). The CDR3: CASSFGRDTQYF. The CDR3 DNA follows: TGTGCCAGCAGCTTTGGGAGAGATACGCAGTATTTT.

V gene TRBV5-1 combines with J gene TRBJ1-1; 10 bases match TRBD1. CDR1 is SGHRS, CDR2 YFSETQ, per germline. With 4 bases clipped from V and 1 base from J, the junction kept 4 bases outside the gene matches. The CDR3 contains 15 residues. The CDR3 bases are TGCGCCAGCAGCGGGACAGGGGCGCCGAACACTGAAGCTTTCTTT. Protein product: CASSGTGAPNTEAFF.